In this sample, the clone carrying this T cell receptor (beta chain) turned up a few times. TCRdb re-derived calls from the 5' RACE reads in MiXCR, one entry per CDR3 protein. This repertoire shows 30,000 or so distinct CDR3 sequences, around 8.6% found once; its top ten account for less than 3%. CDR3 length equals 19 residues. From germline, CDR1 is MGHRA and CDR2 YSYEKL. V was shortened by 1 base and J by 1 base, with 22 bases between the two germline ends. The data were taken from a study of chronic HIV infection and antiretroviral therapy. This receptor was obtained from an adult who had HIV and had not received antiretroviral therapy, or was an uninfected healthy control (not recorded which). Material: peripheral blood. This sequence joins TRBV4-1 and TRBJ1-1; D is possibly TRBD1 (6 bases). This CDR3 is CASSQVGPLRGEENTEAFF. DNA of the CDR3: TGCGCCAGCAGCCAAGTCGGTCCTCTCAGGGGAGAGGAGAACACTGAAGCTTTCTTT.